These 19 T cell receptor beta chains share one sample of origin, sequenced in a study of vaccination and CD4 T cells after COVID-19 (dated by TCRdb to the early 2020s). According to the study, the label for this sample's treatment or condition signals: roughly 10-day PBMC culture with coronavirus spike peptide pools or control peptides (ViraFEST assay). The library was produced with PCR. TCRdb shows the sequencer as Illumina iSeq 100. DNA from cultured CD4+ T cells was subjected to TCR sequencing with the Oncomine TCR Beta short-read assay at the Johns Hopkins FTIC core. In-frame beta chains were kept once TCRdb had trimmed the public reads at Q25 with fastp and called clones with MiXCR. Entries are consolidated by CDR3 protein sequence, retaining the most common genes and DNA. This sample gives about 14,000 distinct CDR3 sequences in total; around 61% of them show up just once. Roughly 13% of the sample rests with the top ten.

These TCRs are of unknown antigen specificity. The sequenced material came from CD4+ T cells from blood, cultured in vitro. The receptor source for this set is a human donor who had recovered from COVID-19.

This clonotype appeared a few times. V is TRBV2 and J is TRBJ1-1; D ambiguous. Germline-derived CDR1 and CDR2 are SNHLY and FYNNEI. Trimming stripped 6 bases from V and 0 bases from J, with 2 bases between. The CDR3 contains 11 residues. The CDR3 here is CASRMNTEAFF. The CDR3 DNA reads as TGTGCCAGCAGGATGAACACTGAAGCTTTCTTT.

The chain couples TRBV6-1 to TRBJ1-5; D unresolved. The V end lost 7 bases, the J end lost 0 bases, and 7 bases lay between the germline ends. Germline V gene sequence: CDR1 MNHNS, CDR2 SASEGT. This CDR3 comprises 13 residues. The CDR3 here is CASTPYSNQPQHF. Here the CDR3 DNA reads TGTGCCAGCACCCCCTATAGCAATCAGCCCCAGCATTTT.

This clonotype was seen more than once but under ten times. This chain links TRBV6-5 with TRBJ2-7; 8 positions match TRBD1. The V segment lost 4 bases and the J segment 4 bases; nucleotides outside the gene matches: 9. Germline lookup yields CDR1 MNHEY and CDR2 SVGAGI. The CDR3 is made up of 15 amino acids. CDR3 loop: CASSSPGTGIYEQYF. DNA for the CDR3: TGTGCCAGCAGTTCCCCAGGGACAGGAATTTACGAGCAGTACTTC.

V usage is TRBV18 and J usage is TRBJ2-3, with D maybe TRBD1 (5 bases). CDR3 length: 14 amino acids. The V end was cut by 5 bases, the J end by 6 bases, with 15 bases between. Germline V gene data show CDR1 as KGHSH and CDR2 as LQKENI. The CDR3 DNA reads TGTGCCAGCTCAACCAAGACAGTTGGGGATACGCAGTATTTT. Amino acid sequence: CASSTKTVGDTQYF.

The chain joins TRBV6-1 to TRBJ2-7; 7 bases match TRBD2. The germline V gene has CDR1 MNHNS and CDR2 SASEGT. This CDR3 spans 14 amino acids. Germline trimming cut 6 bases from V and 5 bases from J; bases unmatched to any gene: 10. The CDR3 is CASSPTGGVDEQYF. The DNA of the CDR3 is TGTGCCAGCAGCCCAACTGGGGGGGTAGACGAGCAGTACTTC.

This clonotype was found once. V usage is TRBV7-8 and J usage is TRBJ1-1; D gene ambiguous. Germline assignment: CDR1 SGHVS and CDR2 FQNEAQ. The CDR3 runs to 13 residues. V was trimmed by 7 bases and J by 6 bases, leaving 15 bases between them. DNA for the CDR3: TGTGCCAGCACCCCCAGCGGTGGCTCTGAAGCTTTCTTT. Its translation: CASTPSGGSEAFF.

This clonotype was observed a few times. V and J are TRBV15 and TRBJ2-7; 9 bases match TRBD1. Germline V lookup: CDR1 LNHNV, CDR2 YYDKDF (reference sequence). V shed 0 bases and J 5 bases; nucleotides not matched to a gene: 5. The CDR3 has 15 amino acids. This CDR3 reads CATSRDRTGADEQYF. The CDR3 DNA follows: TGTGCCACCAGCAGAGACCGGACAGGGGCAGACGAGCAGTACTTC.

This clonotype was seen a few times. V gene TRBV2 combines with J gene TRBJ2-1, with 10 nucleotides matching TRBD2. Germline-derived CDR1 and CDR2 are SNHLY and FYNNEI. The ends lost 10 bases at V and 0 bases at J; junction bases unmatched: 18. The CDR3 extends over 19 amino acids. The CDR3 bases are TGTGCCACCCAAGACTATGGACTAGCGGAAAAGAGCTCCTACAATGAGCAGTTCTTC. As protein: CATQDYGLAEKSSYNEQFF.

The V gene is TRBV2, the J gene TRBJ2-5; weak D call: TRBD1 (5 bases). The germline V gene has CDR1 SNHLY and CDR2 FYNNEI. Trimming shortened V by 10 bases and J by 1 base, and 10 bases separated the two germline ends. The CDR3 spans 12 residues. This CDR3 is CAKGAVQETQYF. The CDR3 DNA reads TGTGCCAAAGGGGCGGTCCAAGAGACCCAGTACTTC.

This chain joins TRBV6-4 and TRBJ1-2; TRBD1 might be the D (6 bases). Per germline, CDR1 MRHNA and CDR2 SNTAGT. The CDR3 runs 16 residues. The V end lost 3 bases, the J end lost 4 bases, and 18 bases lay between the germline ends. In nucleotides, the CDR3 is TGTGCCAGCAGTGAAACGTGGGCCAGGGGTACCTATGGCTACACCTTC. Protein sequence: CASSETWARGTYGYTF.

The V call is TRBV7-2, the J call TRBJ1-1, with D unresolved. This CDR3 is 16 amino acids long. Trimming pared 5 bases from V and 1 base from J, leaving 17 bases between. The germline V gene has CDR1 SGHTA and CDR2 FQGNSA. The DNA for the CDR3 is TGTGCCAGCAGCGCCACGGGAGGTGTGGGGAACACTGAAGCTTTCTTT. It yields the protein CASSATGGVGNTEAFF.

The chain links TRBV9 to TRBJ2-3; D possibly uses TRBD1 or TRBD2 (5 bases each). Per the germline V gene, CDR1 is SGDLS and CDR2 is YYNGEE. Trimming left V 0 bases short and J 9 bases short, with 11 bases between. The CDR3 covers 13 residues. Here the CDR3 DNA reads TGTGCCAGCAGCGTAGGCAGGGCGGGCACGCAGTATTTT. Translation gives CASSVGRAGTQYF.

With regard to this clonotype: One end of the junction does not line up with germline, which may come from a read error. The chain is built from TRBV10-3 and TRBJ2-3; D remains ambiguous. Looked up from germline, CDR1 is ENHRY and CDR2 is SYGVKD. The CDR3 is made up of 13 amino acids. The CDR3 nucleotides read TGTGCCATCAGTGAGTCTGAGTCAGATACGCGGTATTTT. Its protein product is CAISESESDTRYF.

The genes are TRBV7-8 and TRBJ2-3; D ambiguous. The germline CDR1 and CDR2 sequences are SGHVS and FQNEAQ. The V end was cut by 5 bases, the J end by 11 bases, with 14 bases between. The CDR3 consists of 12 residues. This CDR3 is CASSRSRVKQYF. As DNA, the CDR3 is TGTGCCAGCAGCCGATCTAGGGTGAAGCAGTATTTT.

CDR3 sequence reads: CASSFQTGAGSPLHF. CDR3 nucleotide sequence: TGTGCCAGCAGTTTCCAGACAGGGGCGGGTTCACCCCTCCACTTT. The rearrangement uses TRBV27 and TRBJ1-6; TRBD1 matches at 8 bases. Per germline, CDR1 MNHEY and CDR2 SMNVEV (reference sequence). The CDR3 is 15 residues long. Unmatched junction bases numbered 7, after V lost 3 bases and J lost 9 bases.

The chain uses TRBV29-1 and TRBJ2-3; no reliable D call. The CDR3 length is 14 residues. Trimming pared 2 bases from V and 1 base from J, leaving 10 bases between. Germline V gives CDR1 SQVTM, CDR2 ANQGSEA. The chain's CDR3 is CSVETREGTDTQYF. CDR3 coding DNA: TGCAGCGTTGAAACGAGAGAGGGCACAGATACGCAGTATTTT.

The rearrangement links TRBV29-1 to TRBJ2-7; D remains ambiguous. This CDR3 spans 12 amino acids. V was clipped by 4 bases and J by 0 bases, with 7 bases between them. Germline V CDR1 and CDR2: SQVTM, ANQGSEA. The CDR3, as DNA: TGCAGCGTTGGACACCGCTCCTACGAGCAGTACTTC. It codes for CSVGHRSYEQYF.

This clonotype has just a few counts. The rearrangement uses TRBV7-2 and TRBJ2-5; 11 nucleotides align to TRBD2. CDR1 and CDR2 from the germline V gene are SGHTA and FQGNSA. There are 17 residues in the CDR3. J lost 4 bases, V lost 5 bases, and 12 bases had no gene match. The CDR3 here is CASSTGAGLAEIETQYF. As DNA, the CDR3 is TGTGCCAGCAGCACCGGCGCGGGACTAGCGGAGATAGAGACCCAGTACTTC. Together with reference TRBV7-2 and TRBJ2-5, the CDR3 gives the full variable domain: GAGVSQSPSNKVTEKGKDVELRCDPISGHTALYWYRQSLGQGLEFLIYFQGNSAPDKSGLPSDRFSAERTGGSVSTLTIQRTQQEDSAVYLCASSTGAGLAEIETQYFGPGTRLLVL.

The chain joins TRBV12-3 or TRBV12-4 to TRBJ1-5; D uncertain. Trimming removed 3 bases at V and 3 bases at J, with 12 bases between. This CDR3 has 15 residues. The CDR3 DNA follows: TGTGCCAGCAGTTTTCCGAATGGCGACAATCAGCCCCAGCATTTT. This gives the protein CASSFPNGDNQPQHF.